The 24 T cell receptor beta chains presented below share a single source sample, sequenced in a study of technical replicates of blood from a few donors. Sequencing used immunoSEQ multiplex PCR; TCRdb keeps in-frame clones, though not all of them. The table shows some 70,000 clones, with less than 98% occurring only once. The source material was T cells isolated from PBMCs. Source of these receptors: a human donor in good health.

This clone was found once. The J gene is TRBJ1-2, the V gene TRBV19, with TRBD1 identical over 7 bases. The germline CDR1 and CDR2 sequences are LNHDA and SQIVND (reference sequence). The CDR3 spans 15 residues. V lost 8 bases, J lost 0 bases, and 9 bases stayed unmatched. In DNA form, the CDR3 reads TGTGCCAGTTCCCTATTCGGGACAGCTAACTATGGCTACACCTTC. Translating it yields CASSLFGTANYGYTF.

A single count supports this clone. The chain links TRBV7-3 to TRBJ1-1; TRBD1 matches 8 bases. J lost 4 bases, V lost 5 bases, and 15 bases had no gene match. Germline assignment: CDR1 SGHTA and CDR2 FQGTGA. The CDR3 is made up of 17 amino acids. CDR3 nucleotide sequence: TGTGCCAGCAGCGCAACCGGGACAGGAGACTTTCGCACTGAAGCTTTCTTT. Translated: CASSATGTGDFRTEAFF.

J is TRBJ2-7 and V is TRBV7-8, with a tentative D call TRBD2 (6 bases). From germline, CDR1 is SGHVS and CDR2 FQNEAQ. The CDR3 runs to 12 residues. V was trimmed by 10 bases and J by 4 bases, leaving 14 bases between them. Here the CDR3 DNA reads TGTGCCACTAGGCGGGATTCGTACGAGCAGTACTTC. This encodes CATRRDSYEQYF.

The genes are TRBV6-1 and TRBJ1-5; a weak D match, TRBD1 (6 bases). Germline loops: CDR1 MNHNS, CDR2 SASEGT. Trimming removed 6 bases from V and 6 bases from J, with 15 bases in between. This CDR3 region has 14 residues. In DNA, the CDR3 is TGTGCCAGCAGCCCAATCGTCAGGGGTCAGCCCCAGCATTTT. Translation: CASSPIVRGQPQHF.

The gene calls are TRBV25-1 and TRBJ2-7; TRBD2 matches at 11 bases. In germline, CDR1 is MGHDK, CDR2 SYGVNS. J gave up 12 bases and V 4 bases, and 8 bases lay outside the gene matches. CDR3 length equals 13 residues. CDR3 residues: CASSASGRSLPYF. Here the CDR3 DNA reads TGTGCCAGCAGTGCTAGCGGGAGGTCTCTTCCGTACTTC.

The gene calls are TRBV4-1 and TRBJ2-5; D unresolved. This CDR3 comprises 16 residues. V was shortened by 1 base and J by 1 base, with 13 bases between the two germline ends. From germline, CDR1 is MGHRA and CDR2 YSYEKL. The DNA for the CDR3 is TGCGCCAGCAGCCAAGGTCTTCAGTCCGTCCAAGAGACCCAGTACTTC. Its protein product is CASSQGLQSVQETQYF.

V is TRBV9 and J is TRBJ1-5; 7 nucleotides match TRBD1. The V gene's germline CDR1 is SGDLS and CDR2 YYNGEE. The CDR3 consists of 15 residues. V lost 4 bases and J lost 6; bases outside the gene matches: 10. As DNA, the CDR3 is TGTGCCAGCAGCCCTACAATGGGGGACAGTCAGCCCCAGCATTTT. Its protein product is CASSPTMGDSQPQHF.

The chain recombines TRBV4-3 with TRBJ2-7; TRBD2 might be the D (6 bases). The CDR3 is 15 amino acids. Germline V CDR1 and CDR2: LGHNA, YSLEER. The ends were cut back, 2 bases at V and 4 bases at J, with 15 bases in the middle. The DNA for the CDR3 is TGCGCCAGCAGCCAAAACCGGGACTGGACGTACGAGCAGTACTTC. Protein: CASSQNRDWTYEQYF.

The chain carries TRBV25-1 and TRBJ2-3, with TRBD2 matching 7 bases. V gave up 2 bases and J gave up 5 bases; unmatched junction bases: 10. This CDR3 has 16 amino acids. The germline gives CDR1 MGHDK, CDR2 SYGVNS. The CDR3 nucleotides are TGTGCCAGCAGTGAAGGAGGGAGGGACCGGGTAGATACGCAGTATTTT. Translating it yields CASSEGGRDRVDTQYF.

This clone appeared a single time. The chain has TRBV6-5 and TRBJ2-2; D might be TRBD2 (5 bases). This CDR3 has 14 residues. Germline CDR1 is MNHEY and CDR2 is SVGAGI. The V end was cut by 6 bases, the J end by 3 bases, with 11 bases between. The CDR3 here is CASSPGLYTGELFF. The CDR3 DNA follows: TGTGCCAGCAGCCCCGGACTTTACACCGGGGAGCTGTTTTTT.

This chain joins TRBV7-6 and TRBJ2-7; tentatively, D is TRBD2 (6 bases). V was shortened by 5 bases and J by 2 bases, with 13 bases between the two germline ends. The CDR3 runs 14 residues. Germline V gene sequence: CDR1 SGHVS, CDR2 FNYEAQ. CDR3 sequence reads: CASSPVGGPYEQYF. Written as DNA, the CDR3 is TGTGCCAGCAGCCCCGTGGGGGGACCCTACGAGCAGTACTTC.

The V and J genes are TRBV7-9 and TRBJ2-1; D perhaps matches TRBD1 (6 bases). The germline V gene encodes CDR1 SEHNR and CDR2 FQNEAQ (reference sequence). The V end lost 4 bases, the J end lost 5 bases, and 15 bases lay between the germline ends. The CDR3 is made up of 15 amino acids. In nucleotides, the CDR3 is TGTGCCAGCAGCTCCCCAGGGGTTGCGGACAATGAGCAGTTCTTC. This sequence encodes CASSSPGVADNEQFF.

The CDR3 loop is CAIGLGNQPQHF. CDR3 bases: TGTGCCATCGGTTTGGGCAATCAGCCCCAGCATTTT. The chain employs TRBV6-1 and TRBJ1-5, with unresolved D. Germline CDR1 is MNHNS and CDR2 is SASEGT. V shed 10 bases and J shed 2 bases, with 9 bases lying between them. The CDR3 covers 12 residues.

J is TRBJ1-2 and V is TRBV29-1; no clear D. V lost 3 bases to trimming and J lost 0 bases, with 8 bases between them. The CDR3 is 13 residues long. The V gene's germline CDR1 is SQVTM and CDR2 ANQGSEA. The CDR3 coding sequence is TGCAGCGTTGAGGCAGACTCTAACTATGGCTACACCTTC. Protein: CSVEADSNYGYTF. Variable domain in full (rest from reference TRBV29-1 and TRBJ1-2): SAVISQKPSRDICQRGTSLTIQCQVDSQVTMMFWYRQQPGQSLTLIATANQGSEATYESGFVIDKFPISRPNLTFSTLTVSNMSPEDSSIYLCSVEADSNYGYTFGSGTRLTVV.

The chain links TRBV30 to TRBJ1-2, with 9 bases fitting TRBD1. Trimming removed 6 bases from V and 1 base from J; junction bases left unmatched: 3. This CDR3 region has 13 residues. The V gene's germline CDR1 is GTSNPN and CDR2 SVGIG (reference sequence). The CDR3 DNA follows: TGTGCCTGTCACAGGGGGCTTAACTATGGCTACACCTTC. Its translation: CACHRGLNYGYTF.

The chain combines TRBV29-1 with TRBJ2-7; D is perhaps TRBD1 (5 bases). Germline assignment: CDR1 SQVTM and CDR2 ANQGSEA. V gave up 6 bases and J gave up 7 bases, with 13 bases separating them. CDR3 length equals 11 residues. CDR3 region: CSVYERTEQYF. Written as DNA, the CDR3 is TGCAGCGTGTACGAGAGGACAGAGCAGTACTTC.

CDR3 nucleotides: TGTGCCACAAGAGCCTCGGGTGGAGGCTATGGCTACACCTTC. Its protein is CATRASGGGYGYTF. This rearrangement joins TRBV6-1 to TRBJ1-2; D is undetermined. V was clipped by 10 bases and J by 4 bases, with 19 bases between them. Germline CDR1 reads MNHNS; CDR2 reads SASEGT. This CDR3 contains 14 residues.

The genes are TRBV30 and TRBJ2-1; 8 bases are shared with TRBD2. The V and J ends lost 4 bases and 8 bases, in that order; junction bases with no gene match: 19. The germline V gene encodes CDR1 GTSNPN and CDR2 SVGIG (reference sequence). This CDR3 is built from 17 residues. The CDR3 is CAWIIGRGGRTYDEQFF. The CDR3 nucleotides read TGTGCCTGGATAATCGGAAGAGGCGGGAGGACGTATGATGAGCAGTTCTTC.

The chain uses TRBV5-1 and TRBJ2-7; 8 bases are shared with TRBD1. With V trimmed by 4 bases and J by 1 base, 7 bases remained unmatched. The germline V gene has CDR1 SGHRS and CDR2 YFSETQ. This CDR3 region has 15 residues. CDR3 loop: CASSIGTGGSYEQYF. In nucleotides, the CDR3 is TGCGCCAGCAGCATTGGGACAGGTGGGTCCTACGAGCAGTACTTC. The whole variable domain, filled in from reference TRBV5-1 and TRBJ2-7, reads KAGVTQTPRYLIKTRGQQVTLSCSPISGHRSVSWYQQTPGQGLQFLFEYFSETQRNKGNFPGRFSGRQFSNSRSEMNVSTLELGDSALYLCASSIGTGGSYEQYFGPGTRLTVT.

J is TRBJ1-2 and V is TRBV7-2; 9 bases are a match to TRBD1. Germline V gene lookup returns CDR1 SGHTA and CDR2 FQGNSA. The CDR3 spans 14 residues. J was trimmed by 7 bases and V by 6 bases; bases with no gene match: 9. Here the CDR3 DNA reads TGTGCCAGCAGGGGGACAGGGTCCGGAAGTGGCTACACCTTC. It specifies CASRGTGSGSGYTF.

This sequence joins TRBV30 and TRBJ2-2, with D uncertain. CDR1 and CDR2 (germline): GTSNPN, SVGIG (reference sequence). This CDR3 has 16 residues. V dropped 2 bases and J dropped 3 bases, with 16 bases sitting between them. CDR3 amino acids: CAWSTMNPVYTGELFF. The CDR3 DNA reads TGTGCCTGGAGTACAATGAATCCTGTATACACCGGGGAGCTGTTTTTT.

This rearrangement joins TRBV5-1 to TRBJ2-7; TRBD1 agrees at 10 bases. This CDR3 is 14 amino acids long. Germline loops: CDR1 SGHRS, CDR2 YFSETQ. Trimming at V came to 3 bases and at J to 11 bases, leaving 11 bases not matched to a gene. The DNA of the CDR3 is TGCGCCAGCAGCTCCGGGACAGGGGACATTGGAAAGTACTTC. Translating gives CASSSGTGDIGKYF.

The chain carries TRBV27 and TRBJ2-7; possibly TRBD1 for D (6 bases). This CDR3 contains 12 residues. V shed 6 bases and J shed 7 bases, with 13 bases lying between them. Germline loops: CDR1 MNHEY, CDR2 SMNVEV (reference sequence). Written as DNA, the CDR3 is TGTGCCAGCAGGTCGGGCCAGGGGGAGCAGTACTTC. It is translated as CASRSGQGEQYF.

The chain is built from TRBV5-6 and TRBJ1-2; 7 nucleotides agree with TRBD1. The CDR3 totals 14 residues. The germline V gene encodes CDR1 SGHDT and CDR2 YYEEEE. J gave up 6 bases and V 0 bases, and 5 bases lay outside the gene matches. The CDR3 region is CASSLVKTGNGYTF. The CDR3 nucleotides are TGTGCCAGCAGCTTGGTTAAGACAGGGAATGGCTACACCTTC. Full variable domain (outside the CDR3, taken from reference TRBV5-6 and TRBJ1-2): DAGVTQSPTHLIKTRGQQVTLRCSPKSGHDTVSWYQQALGQGPQFIFQYYEEEERQRGNFPDRFSGHQFPNYSSELNVNALLLGDSALYLCASSLVKTGNGYTFGSGTRLTVV.